This T cell receptor beta chain was profiled in a study of T cell repertoires in cytomegalovirus infection. Study-wide results and caveats: In two of eight donors, the top clonotype was HLA-C-restricted CMV-specific.

TCRdb re-derived calls from the reads in MiXCR, one entry per CDR3 protein. The top ten hold about 20% of the sample, which has hundreds of thousands of distinct CDR3 sequences, roughly 33% seen once. On this clonotype itself: Its target is unknown.

The TCR sequence derives from a human donor in good health (CMV status not recorded). Some clones in this sample may be carry-over from other donors' samples. The sequencing here drew on cultured PBMCs, taken from culture after CMV antigen stimulation.

The CDR3 bases are TGTGCCAGTAGGGGCGCGGGAGGGCCGGTGGGAGAGACCCAGTACTTC. This translates into CASRGAGGPVGETQYF. V is TRBV19 and J is TRBJ2-5; TRBD2 aligns across 9 bases. CDR3 size: 16 residues. J lost 4 bases, V lost 6 bases, and 12 bases had no gene match. Germline V gene data show CDR1 as LNHDA and CDR2 as SQIVND (reference sequence).